Listed below are T cell receptor beta chains from one sample, sequenced in a study of shared clonotypes between healthy human individuals. The assay was immunoSEQ multiplex PCR, and TCRdb's table has in-frame clones only and misses some. The sample lists roughly 570,000 clones; roughly 98% were seen once. What was sequenced was naive CD8+ T cells sorted from blood. These receptors came from a man aged 25-40 years in good health. CDR3s include the opening cysteine and the closing phenylalanine or tryptophan. Fields, in order: V gene, D gene, clone size, J gene, CDR3 DNA, CDR3 protein. A D gene is named only where the DNA matches it firmly. Some rows have no size entry. The others give once, few or many, or a class for an expanded clone.

>TRBV27|.|.|TRBJ2-7
TGTGCCAGCAGCTTCTCAGGGATACCTCCGGGCGAGCAGTACTTC
CASSFSGIPPGEQYF
>TRBV9|.|.|TRBJ2-1
TGTGCCAGCAGCGTAGCTACGAGTGGAGACCACTCCTACAATGAGCAGTTCTTC
CASSVATSGDHSYNEQFF
>TRBV11-2|.|.|TRBJ2-7
TGTGCCAGCAGCTTAGTGGCCAGGGCCTACGAGCAGTACTTC
CASSLVARAYEQYF
>TRBV11-3|.|.|TRBJ2-1
TGTGCCAGCAGCATCCGGGACGGGTACAATGAGCAGTTCTTC
CASSIRDGYNEQFF
>TRBV7-2|TRBD2|.|TRBJ2-7
TGTGCCAGCAGCCCTAGACTAGCGGGAGGACGCGAGCAGTACTTC
CASSPRLAGGREQYF
>TRBV7-9|.|.|TRBJ2-1
TGTGCCAGCAGCCATCGGAGCTACGAGCAGTTCTTC
CASSHRSYEQFF
>TRBV19|.|.|TRBJ1-4
TGTGCCAGTAGTATCATCCGTACCCTGAATGAAAAACTGTTTTTT
CASSIIRTLNEKLFF
>TRBV9|.|.|TRBJ2-5
TGTGCCAGCAGCGTAGACGGGAGCAGCCAAGAGACCCAGTACTTC
CASSVDGSSQETQYF
>TRBV6-6|TRBD2|.|TRBJ2-7
TGTGCCAGCAGTTCGGGACTAGCGGGAGTTCGCGAGCAGTACTTC
CASSSGLAGVREQYF
>TRBV15|.|.|TRBJ1-5
TGTGCCACCAGCAAAACCCCCGGGACACCAGATCAGCCCCAGCATTTT
CATSKTPGTPDQPQHF
>TRBV11-3|.|.|TRBJ1-1
TGTGCCAGCAGCTTAGTGGGGAACACTGAAGCTTTCTTT
CASSLVGNTEAFF
>TRBV27|.|.|TRBJ2-3
TGTGCCAGCAAATCGGGGGTCGCGAGCACAGATACGCAGTATTTT
CASKSGVASTDTQYF
>TRBV29-1|.|.|TRBJ2-3
TGCAGCGTTGAGCTTAGCACAGATACGCAGTATTTT
CSVELSTDTQYF
>TRBV5-6|TRBD1|.|TRBJ1-1
TGTGCCAGCAGCGAAGGACAGGGGCTGAACACTGAAGCTTTCTTT
CASSEGQGLNTEAFF
>TRBV27|TRBD2|.|TRBJ2-1
TGTGCCAGCGGGGGGGGAAATGAGCAGTTCTTC
CASGGGNEQFF
>TRBV29-1|TRBD1|.|TRBJ1-2
TGCAGAAGGAGGGGGCTGGAGGGCTACACCTTC
CRRRGLEGYTF
>TRBV29-1|.|.|TRBJ2-2
TGCAGCGTTATAATCAGAAACACCGGGGAGCTGTTTTTT
CSVIIRNTGELFF
>TRBV4-1|TRBD2|.|TRBJ2-7
TGCGCCAGCAGTGGGACTAGCGGGAGCTACGAGCAGTACTTC
CASSGTSGSYEQYF
>TRBV4-1|TRBD2|.|TRBJ2-4
TGCGCCAGCAGCCAAGATTCAGCGGGAGGGTTCCTAGCCAAAAACATTCAGTACTTC
CASSQDSAGGFLAKNIQYF
>TRBV6-5|.|.|TRBJ1-5
TGTGCCACCGGGGGACATAGCAATCAGCCCCAGCATTTT
CATGGHSNQPQHF
>TRBV6-1|.|.|TRBJ1-2
TGTGCCAGCAGTGAAGGGGACACCTCCTATGGCTACACCTTC
CASSEGDTSYGYTF
>TRBV5-5|.|.|TRBJ2-1
TGTGCCAGCAGCAGTGATCAGGGATCCTACAATGAGCAGTTCTTC
CASSSDQGSYNEQFF
>TRBV7-9|.|.|TRBJ2-3
TGTGCCAGCAGTAGACTCGGCACAGATACGCAGTATTTT
CASSRLGTDTQYF
>TRBV5-8|TRBD1|.|TRBJ2-5
TGTGCCAGCAGCTTGCTCGGGGACAGCCGTCGGGAGACCCAGTACTTC
CASSLLGDSRRETQYF
>TRBV6-1|.|once|TRBJ1-5
TGTGCCGGTGGCCAGCCCCAGCATTTT
CAGGQPQHF
>TRBV16|TRBD1|.|TRBJ1-1
TGTGCCAGCAGCCAGTCCCAGGACAGGGCCCACACTGAAGCTTTCTTT
CASSQSQDRAHTEAFF
>TRBV7-2|.|.|TRBJ2-6
TGTGCCAGCAGCCCTGACTGGGGTGGGGCCAACGTCCTGACTTTC
CASSPDWGGANVLTF
>TRBV2|TRBD2|.|TRBJ2-7
TGTGCCAGCAGGGGGCTAGCGGTATACGAGCAGTACTTC
CASRGLAVYEQYF
>TRBV11-2|.|.|TRBJ2-3
TGTGCCAGCAGCGCAGAACTAGGGTCGGTCGCGGATACGCAGTATTTT
CASSAELGSVADTQYF
>TRBV9|TRBD2|once|TRBJ2-3
TGTGCCAGCACCGATTTGTTAGCGGGAAGCACAGATACGCAGTATTTT
CASTDLLAGSTDTQYF
>TRBV5-5|.|once|TRBJ1-1
TGTGCCAGCAGCCCAGACGGGCGGCCGAACACTGAAGCTTTCTTT
CASSPDGRPNTEAFF
>TRBV5-1|.|.|TRBJ1-1
TGCGCCAGCAGCTTTAAAACGGGCCCTGAAGCTTTCTTT
CASSFKTGPEAFF
>TRBV19|.|.|TRBJ2-7
TGTGCCAGTAGTATACGGAACTCCTACGAGCAGTACTTC
CASSIRNSYEQYF
>TRBV27|TRBD2|.|TRBJ2-3
TGTGCCAGCAGTTCCGCGGGAGCAGATACGCAGTATTTT
CASSSAGADTQYF
>TRBV6-5|.|.|TRBJ2-7
TGTGCCACCGGAGGACCCGGGGCGAGCTCCTACGAGCAGTACTTC
CATGGPGASSYEQYF